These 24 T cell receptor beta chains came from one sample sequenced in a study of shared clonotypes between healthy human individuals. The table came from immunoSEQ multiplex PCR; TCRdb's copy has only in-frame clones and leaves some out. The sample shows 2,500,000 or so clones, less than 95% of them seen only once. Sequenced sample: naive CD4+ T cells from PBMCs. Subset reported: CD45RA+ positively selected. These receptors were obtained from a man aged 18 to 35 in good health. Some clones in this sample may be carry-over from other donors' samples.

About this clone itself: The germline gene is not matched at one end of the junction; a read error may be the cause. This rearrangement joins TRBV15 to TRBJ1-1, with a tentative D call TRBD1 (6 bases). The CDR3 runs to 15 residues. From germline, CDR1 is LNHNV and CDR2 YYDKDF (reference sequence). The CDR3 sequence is CATSRGREDSTRAVF. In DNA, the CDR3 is TGTGCCACCAGCAGAGGGAGAGAGGACAGCACTCGGGCTGTCTTT.

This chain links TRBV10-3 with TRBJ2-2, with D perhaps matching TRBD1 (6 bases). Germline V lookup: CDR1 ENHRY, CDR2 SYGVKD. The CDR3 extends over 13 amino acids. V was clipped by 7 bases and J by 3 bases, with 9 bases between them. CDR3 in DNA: TGTGCCATCACCGGGACATACACCGGGGAGCTGTTTTTT. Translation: CAITGTYTGELFF.

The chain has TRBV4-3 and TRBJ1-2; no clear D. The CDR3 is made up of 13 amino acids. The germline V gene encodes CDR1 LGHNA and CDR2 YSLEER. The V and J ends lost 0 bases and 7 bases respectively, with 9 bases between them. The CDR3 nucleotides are TGCGCCAGCAGCCAAGAAGTGCGGGTTGGCTACACCTTC. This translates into CASSQEVRVGYTF.

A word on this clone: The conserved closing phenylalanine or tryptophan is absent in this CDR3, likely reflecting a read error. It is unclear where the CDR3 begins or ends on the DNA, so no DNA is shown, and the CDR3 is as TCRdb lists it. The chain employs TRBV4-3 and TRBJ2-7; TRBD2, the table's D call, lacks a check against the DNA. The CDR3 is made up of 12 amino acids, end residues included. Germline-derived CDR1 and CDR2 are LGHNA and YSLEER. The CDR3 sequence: CASSRTGTSIVD.

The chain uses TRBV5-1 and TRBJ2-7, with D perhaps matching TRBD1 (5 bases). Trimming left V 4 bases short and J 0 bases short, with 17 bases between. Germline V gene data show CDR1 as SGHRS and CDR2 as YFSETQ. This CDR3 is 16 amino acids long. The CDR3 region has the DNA TGCGCCAGCAGCCTGGATAACAGGATAAGCTCCTACGAGCAGTACTTC. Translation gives CASSLDNRISSYEQYF.

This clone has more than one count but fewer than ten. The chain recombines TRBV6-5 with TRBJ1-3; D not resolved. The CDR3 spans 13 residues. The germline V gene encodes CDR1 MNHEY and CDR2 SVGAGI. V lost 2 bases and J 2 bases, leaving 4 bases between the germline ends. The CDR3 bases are TGTGCCAGCAGTTACAGAACTGGAAACACCATATATTTT. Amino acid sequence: CASSYRTGNTIYF.

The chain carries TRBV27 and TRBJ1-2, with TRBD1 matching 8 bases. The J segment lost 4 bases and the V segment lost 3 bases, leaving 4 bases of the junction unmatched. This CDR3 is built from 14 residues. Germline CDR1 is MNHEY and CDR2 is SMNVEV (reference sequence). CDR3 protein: CASSFRTGTYGYTF. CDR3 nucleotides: TGTGCCAGCAGTTTCAGGACAGGGACCTATGGCTACACCTTC.

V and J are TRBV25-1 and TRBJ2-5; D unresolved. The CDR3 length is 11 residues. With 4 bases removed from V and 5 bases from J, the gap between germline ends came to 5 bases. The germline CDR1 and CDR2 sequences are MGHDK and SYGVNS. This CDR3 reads CASSGLETQYF. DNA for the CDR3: TGTGCCAGCAGTGGGTTGGAGACCCAGTACTTC.

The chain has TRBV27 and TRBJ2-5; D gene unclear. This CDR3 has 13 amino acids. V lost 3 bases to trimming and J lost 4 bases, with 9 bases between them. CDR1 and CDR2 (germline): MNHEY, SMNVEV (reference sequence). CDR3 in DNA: TGTGCCAGCAGTTTGAAGGGTCGAGAGACCCAGTACTTC. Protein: CASSLKGRETQYF.

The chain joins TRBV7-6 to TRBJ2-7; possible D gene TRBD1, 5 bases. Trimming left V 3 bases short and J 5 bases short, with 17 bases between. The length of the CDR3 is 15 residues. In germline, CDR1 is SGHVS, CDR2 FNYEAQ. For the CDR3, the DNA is TGTGCCAGCAGCTTCAGAGGCCGATTAGGGGACGAGCAGTACTTC. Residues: CASSFRGRLGDEQYF. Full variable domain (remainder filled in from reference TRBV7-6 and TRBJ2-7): GAGVSQSPRYKVTKRGQDVALRCDPISGHVSLYWYRQALGQGPEFLTYFNYEAQQDKSGLPNDRFSAERPEGSISTLTIQRTEQRDSAMYRCASSFRGRLGDEQYFGPGTRLTVT.

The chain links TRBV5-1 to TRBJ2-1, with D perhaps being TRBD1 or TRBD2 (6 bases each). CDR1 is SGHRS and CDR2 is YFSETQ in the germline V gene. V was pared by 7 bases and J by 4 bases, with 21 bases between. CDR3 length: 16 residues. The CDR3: CASGGGVGGAYNEQFF. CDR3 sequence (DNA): TGCGCCAGCGGAGGGGGAGTTGGCGGGGCTTACAATGAGCAGTTCTTC.

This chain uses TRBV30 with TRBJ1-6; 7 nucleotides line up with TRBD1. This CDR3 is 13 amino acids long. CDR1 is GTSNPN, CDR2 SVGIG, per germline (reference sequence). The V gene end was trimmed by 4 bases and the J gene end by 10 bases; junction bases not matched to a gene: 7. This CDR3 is CAWTRDSLSPLHF. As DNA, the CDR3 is TGTGCCTGGACTCGGGACAGTTTATCACCCCTCCACTTT.

CDR3: CASTPWDRGDNQPQHF. The CDR3 DNA follows: TGTGCCAGCACTCCGTGGGACAGGGGGGACAATCAGCCCCAGCATTTT. The chain joins TRBV7-8 to TRBJ1-5; 11 positions agree with TRBD1. Germline V gene data show CDR1 as SGHVS and CDR2 as FQNEAQ. With V trimmed by 7 bases and J by 3 bases, 8 bases remained unmatched. The length of the CDR3 is 16 residues.

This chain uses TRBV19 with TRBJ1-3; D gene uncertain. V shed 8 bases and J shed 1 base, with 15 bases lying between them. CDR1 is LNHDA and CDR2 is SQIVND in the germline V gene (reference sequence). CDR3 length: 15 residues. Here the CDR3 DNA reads TGTGCCAGTGCTACGAATGGGCTATCTGGAAACACCATATATTTT. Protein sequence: CASATNGLSGNTIYF.

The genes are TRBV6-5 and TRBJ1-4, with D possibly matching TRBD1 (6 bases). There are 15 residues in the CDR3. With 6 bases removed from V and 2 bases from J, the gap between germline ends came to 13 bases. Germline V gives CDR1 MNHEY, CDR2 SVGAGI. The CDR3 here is CASSPTGSTNEKLFF. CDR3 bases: TGTGCCAGCAGCCCTACAGGGTCGACTAATGAAAAACTGTTTTTT.

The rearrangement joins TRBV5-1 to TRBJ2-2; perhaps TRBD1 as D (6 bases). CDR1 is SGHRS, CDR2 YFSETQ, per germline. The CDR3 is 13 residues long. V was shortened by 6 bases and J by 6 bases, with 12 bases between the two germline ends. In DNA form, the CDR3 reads TGCGCCAGCAACCCACAGGGCGCCGGGGAGCTGTTTTTT. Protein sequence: CASNPQGAGELFF.

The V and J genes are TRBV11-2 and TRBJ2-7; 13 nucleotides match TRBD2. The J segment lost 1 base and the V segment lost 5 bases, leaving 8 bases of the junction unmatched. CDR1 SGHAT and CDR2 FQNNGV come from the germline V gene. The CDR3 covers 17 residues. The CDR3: CASSRRLAGGLSYEQYF. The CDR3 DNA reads TGTGCCAGCAGCCGCCGACTAGCGGGAGGCCTATCCTACGAGCAGTACTTC.

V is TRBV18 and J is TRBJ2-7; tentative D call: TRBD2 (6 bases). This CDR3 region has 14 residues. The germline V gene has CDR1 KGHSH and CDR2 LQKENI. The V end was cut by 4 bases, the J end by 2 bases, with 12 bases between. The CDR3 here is CASSRAGTPYEQYF. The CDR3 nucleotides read TGTGCCAGCTCACGTGCCGGGACTCCCTACGAGCAGTACTTC.

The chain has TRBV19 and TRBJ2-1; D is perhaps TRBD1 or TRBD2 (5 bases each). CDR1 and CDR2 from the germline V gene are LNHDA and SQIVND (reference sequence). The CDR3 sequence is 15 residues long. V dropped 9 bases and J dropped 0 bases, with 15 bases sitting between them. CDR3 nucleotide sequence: TGTGCCAGCACCCGGGACGGTAGCTCCTACAATGAGCAGTTCTTC. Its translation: CASTRDGSSYNEQFF.

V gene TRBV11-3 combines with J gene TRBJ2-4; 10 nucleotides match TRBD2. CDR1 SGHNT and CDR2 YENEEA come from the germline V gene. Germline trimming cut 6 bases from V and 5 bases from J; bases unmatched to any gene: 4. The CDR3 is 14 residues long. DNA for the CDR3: TGTGCCAGCAGTCCCGGGACTAGCGAAAACATTCAGTACTTC. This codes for CASSPGTSENIQYF.

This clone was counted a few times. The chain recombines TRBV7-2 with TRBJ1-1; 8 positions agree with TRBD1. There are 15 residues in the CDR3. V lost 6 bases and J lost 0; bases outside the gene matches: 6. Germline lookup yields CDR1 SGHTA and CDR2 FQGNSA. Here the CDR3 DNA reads TGTGCCAGCAGTCCATTCAGGGGGCTGAACACTGAAGCTTTCTTT. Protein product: CASSPFRGLNTEAFF.

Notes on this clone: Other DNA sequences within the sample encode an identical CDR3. CDR3 in amino acids: CATSRDLLNTEAFF. The CDR3 DNA reads as TGTGCCACCAGCAGAGATTTACTGAACACTGAAGCTTTCTTT. This rearrangement joins TRBV15 to TRBJ1-1, with D unclear. Germline CDR1 and CDR2: LNHNV and YYDKDF (reference sequence). V shed 0 bases and J shed 0 bases, with 5 bases lying between them. The CDR3 has 14 residues. Full variable domain (outside the CDR3, taken from reference TRBV15 and TRBJ1-1): DAMVIQNPRYQVTQFGKPVTLSCSQTLNHNVMYWYQQKSSQAPKLLFHYYDKDFNNEADTPDNFQSRRPNTSFCFLDIRSPGLGDTAMYLCATSRDLLNTEAFFGQGTRLTVV.

The CDR3 DNA is TGTGCCAGCAGCCAATGGGGACTAGCGGGAGGCGAGCAGTACTTC. Translation: CASSQWGLAGGEQYF. The V call is TRBV4-2, the J call TRBJ2-7, with TRBD2 identical over 15 bases. Germline assignment: CDR1 LGHNA and CDR2 YNFKEQ. With 2 bases clipped from V and 6 bases from J, the junction kept 2 bases outside the gene matches. This CDR3 is 15 amino acids long.

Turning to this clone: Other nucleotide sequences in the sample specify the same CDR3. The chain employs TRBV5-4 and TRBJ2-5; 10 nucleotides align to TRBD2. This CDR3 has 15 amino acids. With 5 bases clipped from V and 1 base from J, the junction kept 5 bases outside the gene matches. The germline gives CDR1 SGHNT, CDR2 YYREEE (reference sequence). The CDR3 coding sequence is TGTGCCAGCAGTTCACGACTAGCGGGCCAAGAGACCCAGTACTTC. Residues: CASSSRLAGQETQYF.